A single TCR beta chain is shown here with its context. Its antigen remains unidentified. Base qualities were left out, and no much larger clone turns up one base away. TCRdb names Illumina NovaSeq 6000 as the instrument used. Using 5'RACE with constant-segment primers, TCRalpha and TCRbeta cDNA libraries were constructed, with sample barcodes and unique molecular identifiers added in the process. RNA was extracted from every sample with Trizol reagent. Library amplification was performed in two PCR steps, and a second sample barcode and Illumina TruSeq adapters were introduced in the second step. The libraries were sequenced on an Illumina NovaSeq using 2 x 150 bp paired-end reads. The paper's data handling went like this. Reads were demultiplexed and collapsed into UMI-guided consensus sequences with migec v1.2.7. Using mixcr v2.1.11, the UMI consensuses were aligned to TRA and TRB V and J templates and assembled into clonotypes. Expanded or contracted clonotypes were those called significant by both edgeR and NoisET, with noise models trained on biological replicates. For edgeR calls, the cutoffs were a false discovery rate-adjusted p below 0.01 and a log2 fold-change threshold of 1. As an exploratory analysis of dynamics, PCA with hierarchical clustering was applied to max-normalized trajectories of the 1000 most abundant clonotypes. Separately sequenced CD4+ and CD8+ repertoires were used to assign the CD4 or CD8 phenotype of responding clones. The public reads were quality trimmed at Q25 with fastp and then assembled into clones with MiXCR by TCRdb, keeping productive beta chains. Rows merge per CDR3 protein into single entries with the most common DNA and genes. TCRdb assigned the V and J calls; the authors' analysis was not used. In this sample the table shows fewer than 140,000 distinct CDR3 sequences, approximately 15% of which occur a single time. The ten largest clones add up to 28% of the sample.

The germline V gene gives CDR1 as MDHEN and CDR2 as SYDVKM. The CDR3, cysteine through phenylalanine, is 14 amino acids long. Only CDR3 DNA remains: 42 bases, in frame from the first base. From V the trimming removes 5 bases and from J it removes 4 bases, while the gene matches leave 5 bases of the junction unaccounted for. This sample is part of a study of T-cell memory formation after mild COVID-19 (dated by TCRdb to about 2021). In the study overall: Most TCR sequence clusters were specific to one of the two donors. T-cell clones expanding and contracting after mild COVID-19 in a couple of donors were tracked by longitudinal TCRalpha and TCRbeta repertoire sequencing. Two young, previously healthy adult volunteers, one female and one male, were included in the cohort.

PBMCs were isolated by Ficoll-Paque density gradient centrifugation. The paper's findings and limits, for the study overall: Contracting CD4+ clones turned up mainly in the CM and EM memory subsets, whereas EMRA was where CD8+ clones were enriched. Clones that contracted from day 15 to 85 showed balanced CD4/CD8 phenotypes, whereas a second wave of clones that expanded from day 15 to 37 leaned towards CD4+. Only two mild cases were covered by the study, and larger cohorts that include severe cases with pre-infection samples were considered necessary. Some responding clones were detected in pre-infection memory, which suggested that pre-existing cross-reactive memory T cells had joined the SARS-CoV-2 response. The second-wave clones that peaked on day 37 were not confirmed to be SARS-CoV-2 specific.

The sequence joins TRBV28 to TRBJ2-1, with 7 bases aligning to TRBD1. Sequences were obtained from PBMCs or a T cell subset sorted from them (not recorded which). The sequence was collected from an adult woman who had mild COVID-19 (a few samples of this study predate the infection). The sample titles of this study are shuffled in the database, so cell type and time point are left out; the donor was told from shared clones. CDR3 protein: CASSQDRNYNEQFF. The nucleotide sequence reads TGTGCCAGCAGTCAGGACAGGAATTACAATGAGCAGTTCTTC.